Shown below are 2 T cell receptor beta chains from a single sample sequenced in a study of cytomegalovirus exposure and HLA in healthy donors (dated by TCRdb to about 2017). Library creation used the immunoSEQ multiplex PCR assay. A mixture of 60 forward primers for TCR Vbeta segments and 13 reverse primers for TCR Jbeta segments was used in the multiplex PCR. The clones in this table, taken by TCRdb from immuneACCESS, are in-frame only. Not every clone is retained; where verified, under half of the shortfall comes from an unresolved V gene, and the cause of the rest is unknown. The sample table records some 170,000 clones; 75% to 80% of these occur just once. Roughly 3% of the sample goes to the ten largest clones. The sequenced material came from PBMCs. The receptors were sampled from a female donor in good health and CMV-seronegative.

In DNA, the CDR3 is TGTGCCAGCAGGAGACTAGCGGGAGCAGAGCAGTACTTC. Its protein is CASRRLAGAEQYF. This rearrangement joins TRBV2 to TRBJ2-7; TRBD2 matches at 12 bases. V shed 6 bases, J shed 7 bases, and the junction held 4 bases outside the gene matches. Germline loops: CDR1 SNHLY, CDR2 FYNNEI. This CDR3 region has 13 residues.

The J gene is TRBJ1-4, the V gene TRBV18, with D possibly being TRBD1 (6 bases). V was clipped by 1 base and J by 0 bases, with 18 bases between them. This CDR3 has 19 amino acids. CDR1 and CDR2 (germline): KGHSH, LQKENI. CDR3 sequence: CASSPLRLQGPTTNEKLFF. CDR3 DNA: TGTGCCAGCTCACCACTTCGGCTACAGGGACCTACAACTAATGAAAAACTGTTTTTT.